These 24 T cell receptor beta chains originate from one sample sequenced in a study of blood T cell repertoires in COVID-19. Only in-frame clones appear in the TCRdb table, and some are missing; sequencing was by immunoSEQ multiplex PCR. The profile shows about 120,000 clones, 85% of them singletons. The sample comprised peripheral blood. Every receptor here comes from a man aged 35 to 55 with acute or convalescent COVID-19.

The chain uses TRBV7-7 and TRBJ2-7; 9 bases match TRBD2. The germline V gene has CDR1 SSHAT and CDR2 FNYEAQ (reference sequence). The junction had 10 bases not matched to a gene; V was cut back by 5 bases and J by 5 bases. The CDR3 is made up of 15 amino acids. This chain's CDR3 is CASSPGLAGSHEQYF. The CDR3 DNA sequence: TGTGCCAGCAGCCCGGGACTAGCCGGCTCTCACGAGCAGTACTTC.

J is TRBJ1-6 and V is TRBV4-1; D is unclear. V lost 0 bases to trimming and J lost 7 bases, with 7 bases between them. Germline loops: CDR1 MGHRA, CDR2 YSYEKL. The CDR3 totals 14 residues. The CDR3 sequence is CASSQEPGNSPLHF. In DNA form, the CDR3 reads TGCGCCAGCAGCCAAGAACCAGGCAATTCACCCCTCCACTTT.

The chain joins TRBV7-3 to TRBJ2-3; the D gene is possibly TRBD2 (6 bases). CDR3 length: 14 residues. Trimming cost V 3 bases and J 5 bases, with 12 bases left between them. Germline V gene data show CDR1 as SGHTA and CDR2 as FQGTGA. Written as DNA, the CDR3 is TGTGCCAGCAGCTTTATAGCGGCGAAAGATACGCAGTATTTT. Encoded protein: CASSFIAAKDTQYF.

The V gene is TRBV10-1, the J gene TRBJ2-3; no definite D call. The V gene's germline CDR1 is WNHNN and CDR2 SYGVQD (reference sequence). The CDR3 length is 14 residues. Trimming took off 2 bases at V and 0 bases at J, with 6 bases between the two ends. The CDR3 nucleotides read TGCGCCAGCAGTGAGGGCAGAAGCACAGATACGCAGTATTTT. Translating it yields CASSEGRSTDTQYF.

The rearrangement uses TRBV19 and TRBJ2-2, with a possible D match to TRBD1 (5 bases). V lost 3 bases and J lost 1, with 15 bases in between. CDR1 and CDR2 from the germline V gene are LNHDA and SQIVND (reference sequence). The CDR3 runs to 17 residues. CDR3 in DNA: TGTGCCAGTAGTATCGACAGCAGAAGAAAGAACACCGGGGAGCTGTTTTTT. Translation gives CASSIDSRRKNTGELFF.

The chain employs TRBV28 and TRBJ1-2; 7 nucleotides match TRBD1. The germline V gene encodes CDR1 MDHEN and CDR2 SYDVKM. With V trimmed by 5 bases and J by 4 bases, 10 bases remained unmatched. The CDR3 consists of 15 residues. DNA for the CDR3: TGTGCCAGCAGTACTAGGGACAGTCTCTTCTATGGCTACACCTTC. This codes for CASSTRDSLFYGYTF.

The J gene is TRBJ2-5, the V gene TRBV25-1; D uncertain. This CDR3 is built from 13 residues. CDR1 is MGHDK, CDR2 SYGVNS, per germline. V was shortened by 0 bases and J by 5 bases, with 7 bases between the two germline ends. The CDR3 region is CASSEYSRETQYF. CDR3 DNA: TGTGCCAGCAGTGAATATAGTCGGGAGACCCAGTACTTC.

This clone has a handful of counts. The rearrangement links TRBV19 to TRBJ2-7; D not resolved. Trimming left V 1 base short and J 6 bases short, with 4 bases between. This CDR3 is built from 11 residues. The germline V gene has CDR1 LNHDA and CDR2 SQIVND (reference sequence). CDR3 nucleotide sequence: TGTGCCAGTAGTATAGGGAGCGAGCAGTACTTC. Encoded protein: CASSIGSEQYF.

The chain is built from TRBV27 and TRBJ2-7; tentatively, D is TRBD2 (6 bases). Deletions cut 6 bases from V and 3 bases from J, with 9 bases between. The CDR3 loop spans 12 amino acids. The germline V gene has CDR1 MNHEY and CDR2 SMNVEV (reference sequence). Here the CDR3 DNA reads TGTGCCAGCAGGTCCGGGGGCTACGAGCAGTACTTC. Translation gives CASRSGGYEQYF.

The chain employs TRBV30 and TRBJ2-1, with D unresolved. Trimming cost V 2 bases and J 2 bases, with 10 bases left between them. CDR1 GTSNPN and CDR2 SVGIG come from the germline V gene (reference sequence). This CDR3 comprises 14 residues. CDR3 loop: CAWSTRVAYNEQFF. CDR3 in DNA: TGTGCCTGGAGTACCCGGGTGGCCTACAATGAGCAGTTCTTC.

Only one count was recorded for this clone. The rearrangement joins TRBV9 to TRBJ2-1; D gene unclear. V was trimmed by 0 bases and J by 8 bases, leaving 12 bases between them. Germline values: CDR1 SGDLS, CDR2 YYNGEE. This CDR3 contains 14 residues. CDR3: CASSVGPGLDEQFF. Written as DNA, the CDR3 is TGTGCCAGCAGCGTAGGGCCGGGTTTGGATGAGCAGTTCTTC.

This sequence joins TRBV29-1 and TRBJ2-3; no clear D. Germline V CDR1 and CDR2: SQVTM, ANQGSEA. The CDR3 covers 13 residues. V was trimmed by 2 bases and J by 2 bases, leaving 8 bases between them. The CDR3 protein is CSVESGYTDTQYF. DNA of the CDR3: TGCAGCGTTGAATCGGGTTACACAGATACGCAGTATTTT.

The chain is built from TRBV12-3 or TRBV12-4 and TRBJ1-1, with D possibly being TRBD1 (5 bases). V lost 3 bases and J 5 bases, leaving 10 bases between the germline ends. The CDR3 extends over 13 amino acids. The CDR3 DNA is TGTGCCAGCAGTTTTGGGGGAGGAACTGAAGCTTTCTTT. Protein product: CASSFGGGTEAFF.

The chain couples TRBV19 to TRBJ2-1; 9 nucleotides agree with TRBD1. The CDR3 extends over 16 amino acids. The V and J ends lost 4 bases and 0 bases, in that order; junction bases with no gene match: 4. Germline V gives CDR1 LNHDA, CDR2 SQIVND (reference sequence). The CDR3 sequence: CASSTTGGFSYNEQFF. CDR3 DNA: TGTGCCAGTAGTACAACAGGGGGCTTCTCCTACAATGAGCAGTTCTTC.

The DNA of the CDR3 is TGTGCCAGCAGCGCAGACAGCAATTCACCCCTCCACTTT. Amino acids: CASSADSNSPLHF. This chain links TRBV7-3 with TRBJ1-6; a possible D gene is TRBD1 (5 bases). Trimming took 5 bases from V and 7 from J, leaving 9 bases between them. This CDR3 spans 13 amino acids. Looked up from germline, CDR1 is SGHTA and CDR2 is FQGTGA.

The genes are TRBV9 and TRBJ2-1; 12 nucleotides align to TRBD2. Germline loops: CDR1 SGDLS, CDR2 YYNGEE. The trim removed 0 bases at V and 7 bases at J, leaving 5 bases unmatched. The CDR3 loop spans 16 amino acids. The CDR3 spells CASSVATSGGWNEQFF. CDR3 nucleotide sequence: TGTGCCAGCAGCGTAGCAACTAGCGGGGGGTGGAATGAGCAGTTCTTC. Combining the CDR3 with reference TRBV9 and TRBJ2-1 gives the whole variable domain DSGVTQTPKHLITATGQRVTLRCSPRSGDLSVYWYQQSLDQGLQFLIQYYNGEERAKGNILERFSAQQFPDLHSELNLSSLELGDSALYFCASSVATSGGWNEQFFGPGTRLTVL.

The V gene is TRBV5-8, the J gene TRBJ2-1, with D unclear. CDR3 size: 11 residues. V was cut by 7 bases and J by 6 bases, with 8 bases left in between. Germline CDR1 and CDR2: SGHTS and YDEGEE. In DNA form, the CDR3 reads TGTGCCAGCGGCACGATCAATGAGCAGTTCTTC. Residues: CASGTINEQFF. The whole variable domain, filled in from reference TRBV5-8 and TRBJ2-1, reads EAGVTQSPTHLIKTRGQQATLRCSPISGHTSVYWYQQALGLGLQFLLWYDEGEERNRGNFPPRFSGRQFPNYSSELNVNALELEDSALYLCASGTINEQFFGPGTRLTVL.

The chain combines TRBV9 with TRBJ2-7, with D perhaps TRBD1 (5 bases). This CDR3 spans 15 amino acids. V was clipped by 0 bases and J by 0 bases, with 10 bases between them. The germline V gene encodes CDR1 SGDLS and CDR2 YYNGEE. CDR3 DNA: TGTGCCAGCAGCGTAGAAATGGGGCACTCCTACGAGCAGTACTTC. Its protein is CASSVEMGHSYEQYF.

CDR3 protein: CASAPRRGQDGYTF. The CDR3 DNA reads TGTGCCAGTGCCCCGCGCAGGGGGCAAGATGGCTACACCTTC. This chain joins TRBV19 and TRBJ1-2; 8 bases map to TRBD1. The CDR3 runs to 14 residues. Germline CDR1 LNHDA, CDR2 SQIVND (reference sequence). Trimming removed 8 bases from V and 6 bases from J; junction bases left unmatched: 11.

The V and J genes are TRBV19 and TRBJ2-2; D is possibly TRBD1 (6 bases). V was pared by 3 bases and J by 7 bases, with 18 bases between. The CDR3 has 16 residues. The germline V gene has CDR1 LNHDA and CDR2 SQIVND (reference sequence). The CDR3 spells CASSIQWGPGSGELFF. The CDR3 nucleotides are TGTGCCAGTAGTATTCAGTGGGGGCCAGGCAGCGGGGAGCTGTTTTTT.

CDR3 sequence: CASSAGSGGALDWTDTQYF. The CDR3 bases are TGTGCCAGCAGCGCGGGTAGCGGGGGGGCCTTGGATTGGACAGATACGCAGTATTTT. The genes are TRBV9 and TRBJ2-3; 11 bases are shared with TRBD2. There are 19 residues in the CDR3. Germline lookup yields CDR1 SGDLS and CDR2 YYNGEE. V trimming: 3 bases; J trimming: 3 bases; junction bases outside the gene matches: 15.

The V call is TRBV4-1, the J call TRBJ2-3, with TRBD2 matching over 8 bases. Unmatched junction bases numbered 11, after V lost 1 base and J lost 2 bases. This CDR3 contains 18 residues. Germline loops: CDR1 MGHRA, CDR2 YSYEKL. CDR3 nucleotide sequence: TGCGCCAGCAGCCAAGGTTTTCGGGGGGGCCGGGACACAGATACGCAGTATTTT. Its translation: CASSQGFRGGRDTDTQYF.

This clone appeared a few times. The chain links TRBV19 to TRBJ1-5; D remains ambiguous. V was trimmed by 10 bases and J by 3 bases, leaving 16 bases between them. Germline V gene data show CDR1 as LNHDA and CDR2 as SQIVND (reference sequence). This CDR3 comprises 14 residues. CDR3 protein: CATTIDGYNQPQHF. CDR3 nucleotide sequence: TGTGCCACCACGATCGACGGGTACAATCAGCCCCAGCATTTT.

This chain joins TRBV27 and TRBJ1-2; D is perhaps TRBD1 (5 bases). The CDR3 runs 14 residues. Germline loops: CDR1 MNHEY, CDR2 SMNVEV (reference sequence). V shed 7 bases and J shed 7 bases, with 19 bases lying between them. The chain's CDR3 is CASTSGGTAIGYTF. The CDR3 nucleotides are TGTGCCAGCACCTCCGGGGGGACGGCTATTGGCTACACCTTC.